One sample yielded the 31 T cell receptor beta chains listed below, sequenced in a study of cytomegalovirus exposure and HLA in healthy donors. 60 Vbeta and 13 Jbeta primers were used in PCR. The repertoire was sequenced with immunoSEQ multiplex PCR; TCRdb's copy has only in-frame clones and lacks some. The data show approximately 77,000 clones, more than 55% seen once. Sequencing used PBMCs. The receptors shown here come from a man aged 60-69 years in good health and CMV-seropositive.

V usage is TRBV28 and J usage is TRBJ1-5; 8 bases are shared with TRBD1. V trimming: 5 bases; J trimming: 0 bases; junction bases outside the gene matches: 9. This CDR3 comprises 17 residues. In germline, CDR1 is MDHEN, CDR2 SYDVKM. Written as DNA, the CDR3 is TGTGCCAGCAGTCTAGGACAGGGCAGGCTTAGCAATCAGCCCCAGCATTTT. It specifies CASSLGQGRLSNQPQHF.

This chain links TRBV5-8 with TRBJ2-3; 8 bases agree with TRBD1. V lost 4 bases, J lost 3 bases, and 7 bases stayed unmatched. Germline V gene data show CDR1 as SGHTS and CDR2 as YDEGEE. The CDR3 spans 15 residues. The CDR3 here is CASSGYRGWTDTQYF. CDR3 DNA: TGTGCCAGCAGCGGTTACAGGGGGTGGACAGATACGCAGTATTTT. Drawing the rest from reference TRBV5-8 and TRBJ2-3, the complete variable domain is EAGVTQSPTHLIKTRGQQATLRCSPISGHTSVYWYQQALGLGLQFLLWYDEGEERNRGNFPPRFSGRQFPNYSSELNVNALELEDSALYLCASSGYRGWTDTQYFGPGTRLTVL.

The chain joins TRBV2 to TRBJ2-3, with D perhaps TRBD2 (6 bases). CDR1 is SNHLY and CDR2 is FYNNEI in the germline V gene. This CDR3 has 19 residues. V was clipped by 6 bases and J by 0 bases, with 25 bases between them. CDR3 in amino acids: CASRNDPLLGGVSTDTQYF. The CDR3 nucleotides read TGTGCCAGCAGAAACGACCCCTTACTGGGCGGGGTTAGCACAGATACGCAGTATTTT.

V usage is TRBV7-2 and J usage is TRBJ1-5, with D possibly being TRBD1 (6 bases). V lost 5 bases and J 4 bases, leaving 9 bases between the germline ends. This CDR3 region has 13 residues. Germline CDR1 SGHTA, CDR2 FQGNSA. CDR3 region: CASSRQENQPQHF. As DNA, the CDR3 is TGTGCCAGCAGCAGACAGGAGAATCAGCCCCAGCATTTT.

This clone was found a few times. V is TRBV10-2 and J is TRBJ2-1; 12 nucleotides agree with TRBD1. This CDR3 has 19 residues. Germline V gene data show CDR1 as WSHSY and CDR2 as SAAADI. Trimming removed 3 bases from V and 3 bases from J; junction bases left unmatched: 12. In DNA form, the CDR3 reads TGCGCCAGCAGTGATGGGGGGACAGGGGGCGCGAAATTCTACAATGAGCAGTTCTTC. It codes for CASSDGGTGGAKFYNEQFF.

DNA for the CDR3: TGTGCCAGCAGCCTCCACGGGACTAGCTACTCCTACGAGCAGTACTTC. Translated: CASSLHGTSYSYEQYF. J is TRBJ2-7 and V is TRBV7-2; 9 bases are a match to TRBD2. J lost 0 bases, V lost 5 bases, and 8 bases had no gene match. Germline V gene sequence: CDR1 SGHTA, CDR2 FQGNSA. The CDR3 loop spans 16 amino acids.

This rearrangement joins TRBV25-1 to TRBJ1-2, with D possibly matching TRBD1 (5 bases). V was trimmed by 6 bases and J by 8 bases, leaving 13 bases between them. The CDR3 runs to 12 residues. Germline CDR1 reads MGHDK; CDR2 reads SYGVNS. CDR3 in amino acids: CASSTGGAGYTF. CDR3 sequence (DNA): TGTGCCAGCAGCACGGGTGGGGCCGGCTACACCTTC.

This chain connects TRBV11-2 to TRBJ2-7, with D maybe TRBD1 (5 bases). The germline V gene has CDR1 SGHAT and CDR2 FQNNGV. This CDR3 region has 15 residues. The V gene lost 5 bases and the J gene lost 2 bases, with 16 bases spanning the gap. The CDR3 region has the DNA TGTGCCAGCAGCCCTGGACAAGCATTGACCTACGAGCAGTACTTC. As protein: CASSPGQALTYEQYF.

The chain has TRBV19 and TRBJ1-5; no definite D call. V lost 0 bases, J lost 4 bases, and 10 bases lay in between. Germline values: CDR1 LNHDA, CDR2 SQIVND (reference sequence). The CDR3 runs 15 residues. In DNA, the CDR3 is TGTGCCAGTAGTATAGAAAACCTGCAGAATCAGCCCCAGCATTTT. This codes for CASSIENLQNQPQHF.

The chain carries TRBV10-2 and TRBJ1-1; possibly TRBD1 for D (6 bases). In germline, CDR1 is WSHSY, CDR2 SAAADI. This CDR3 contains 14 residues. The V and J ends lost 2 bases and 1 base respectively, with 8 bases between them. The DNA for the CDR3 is TGCGCCAGCAGTGAGACGACAGGGAACACTGAAGCTTTCTTT. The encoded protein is CASSETTGNTEAFF.

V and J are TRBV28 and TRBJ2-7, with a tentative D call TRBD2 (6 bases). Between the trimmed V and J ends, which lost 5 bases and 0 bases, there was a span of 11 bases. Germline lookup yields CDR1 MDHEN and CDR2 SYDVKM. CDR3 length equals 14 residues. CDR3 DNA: TGTGCCAGCAGTCCCACGGGACTCTCCTACGAGCAGTACTTC. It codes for CASSPTGLSYEQYF. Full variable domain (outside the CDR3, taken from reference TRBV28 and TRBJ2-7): DVKVTQSSRYLVKRTGEKVFLECVQDMDHENMFWYRQDPGLGLRLIYFSYDVKMKEKGDIPEGYSVSREKKERFSLILESASTNQTSMYLCASSPTGLSYEQYFGPGTRLTVT.

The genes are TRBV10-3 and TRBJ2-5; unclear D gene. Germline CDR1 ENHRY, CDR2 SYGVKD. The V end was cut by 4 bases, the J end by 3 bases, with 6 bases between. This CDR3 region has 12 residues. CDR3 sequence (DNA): TGTGCCATCAGTGCCTCTGAAGAGACCCAGTACTTC. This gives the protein CAISASEETQYF.

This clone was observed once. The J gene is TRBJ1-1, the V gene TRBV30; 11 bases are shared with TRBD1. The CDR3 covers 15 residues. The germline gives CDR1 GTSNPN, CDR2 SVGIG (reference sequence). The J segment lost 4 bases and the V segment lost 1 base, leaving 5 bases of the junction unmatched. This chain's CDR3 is CAWSGTGTGGTEAFF. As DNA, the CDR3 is TGTGCCTGGAGTGGAACAGGGACAGGGGGCACTGAAGCTTTCTTT.

The CDR3 reads CSVAQGSRQPQHF. CDR3 sequence (DNA): TGCAGCGTTGCCCAGGGGTCACGGCAGCCCCAGCATTTT. The J gene is TRBJ1-5, the V gene TRBV29-1, with D perhaps TRBD1 (6 bases). The CDR3 spans 13 residues. Trimming took 4 bases from V and 7 from J, leaving 14 bases between them. CDR1 and CDR2 (germline): SQVTM, ANQGSEA.

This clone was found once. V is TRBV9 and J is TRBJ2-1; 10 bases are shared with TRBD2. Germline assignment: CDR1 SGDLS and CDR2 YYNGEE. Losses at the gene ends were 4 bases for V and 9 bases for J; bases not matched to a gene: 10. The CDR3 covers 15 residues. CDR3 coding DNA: TGTGCCAGCAGCTTAGCGGGAGGACGGGGTGGTGAGCAGTTCTTC. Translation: CASSLAGGRGGEQFF.

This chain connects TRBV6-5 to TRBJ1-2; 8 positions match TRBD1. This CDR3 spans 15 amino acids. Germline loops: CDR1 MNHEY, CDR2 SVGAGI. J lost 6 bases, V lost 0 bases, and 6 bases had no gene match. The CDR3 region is CASSYSQGASNGYTF. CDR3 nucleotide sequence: TGTGCCAGCAGTTACTCCCAGGGGGCATCCAATGGCTACACCTTC.

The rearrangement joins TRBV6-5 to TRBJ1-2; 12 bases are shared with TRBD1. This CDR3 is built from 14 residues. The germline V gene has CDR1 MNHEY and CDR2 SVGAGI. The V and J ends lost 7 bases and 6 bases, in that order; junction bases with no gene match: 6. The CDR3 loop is CASTPGQGADGYTF. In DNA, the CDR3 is TGTGCCAGCACCCCGGGACAGGGGGCGGATGGCTACACCTTC.

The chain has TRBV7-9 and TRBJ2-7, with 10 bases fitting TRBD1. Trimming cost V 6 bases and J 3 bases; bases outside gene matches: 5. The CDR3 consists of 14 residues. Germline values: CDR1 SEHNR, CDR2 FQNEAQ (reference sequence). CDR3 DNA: TGTGCCAGCAGTCCCGGGACAGGGGTCTACGAGCAGTACTTC. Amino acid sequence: CASSPGTGVYEQYF.

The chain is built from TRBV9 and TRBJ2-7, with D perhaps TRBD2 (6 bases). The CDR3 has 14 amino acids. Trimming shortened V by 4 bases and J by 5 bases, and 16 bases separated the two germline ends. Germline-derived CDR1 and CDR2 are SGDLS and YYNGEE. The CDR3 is CASSPRRGQDEQYF. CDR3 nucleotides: TGTGCCAGCAGCCCGAGGAGGGGCCAGGACGAGCAGTACTTC.

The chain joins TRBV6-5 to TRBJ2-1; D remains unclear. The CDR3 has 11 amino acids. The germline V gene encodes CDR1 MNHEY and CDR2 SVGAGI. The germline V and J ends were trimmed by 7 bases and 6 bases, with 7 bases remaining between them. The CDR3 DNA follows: TGTGCCAGCACTCGGTCCAATGAGCAGTTCTTC. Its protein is CASTRSNEQFF.

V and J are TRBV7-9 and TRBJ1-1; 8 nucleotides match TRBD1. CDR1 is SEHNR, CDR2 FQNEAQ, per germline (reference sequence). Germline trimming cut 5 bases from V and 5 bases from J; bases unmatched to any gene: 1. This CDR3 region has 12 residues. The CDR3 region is CASSTGGTEAFF. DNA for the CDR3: TGTGCCAGCAGCACAGGGGGGACTGAAGCTTTCTTT.

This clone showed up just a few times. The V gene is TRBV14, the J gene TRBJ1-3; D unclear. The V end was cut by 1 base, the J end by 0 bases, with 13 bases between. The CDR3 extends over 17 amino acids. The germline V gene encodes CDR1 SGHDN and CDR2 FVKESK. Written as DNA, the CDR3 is TGTGCCAGCAGCCAAGTTGAGAACTCAATCTCTGGAAACACCATATATTTT. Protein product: CASSQVENSISGNTIYF.

In nucleotides, the CDR3 is TGTGCCAGCAGCCCGGGCGGGGGCCAAGAGACCCAGTACTTC. As protein: CASSPGGGQETQYF. The rearrangement uses TRBV7-9 and TRBJ2-5, with 7 bases matching TRBD2. The CDR3 extends over 14 amino acids. The germline V gene has CDR1 SEHNR and CDR2 FQNEAQ (reference sequence). The ends lost 5 bases at V and 1 base at J; junction bases unmatched: 4. The entire variable domain, with the rest obtained from reference TRBV7-9 and TRBJ2-5, is as follows: DTGVSQNPRHKITKRGQNVTFRCDPISEHNRLYWYRQTLGQGPEFLTYFQNEAQLEKSRLLSDRFSAERPKGSFSTLEIQRTEQGDSAMYLCASSPGGGQETQYFGPGTRLLVL.

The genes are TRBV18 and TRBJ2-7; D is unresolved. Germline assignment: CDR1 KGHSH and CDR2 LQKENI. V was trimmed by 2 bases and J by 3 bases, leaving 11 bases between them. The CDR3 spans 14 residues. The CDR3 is CASSPSPEVYEQYF. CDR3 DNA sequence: TGTGCCAGCTCACCAAGTCCAGAAGTCTACGAGCAGTACTTC.

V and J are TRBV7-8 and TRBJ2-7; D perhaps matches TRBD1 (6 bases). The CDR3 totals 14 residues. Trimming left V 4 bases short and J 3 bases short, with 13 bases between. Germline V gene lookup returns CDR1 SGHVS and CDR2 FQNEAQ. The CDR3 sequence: CASSSGTLHYEQYF. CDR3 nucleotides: TGTGCCAGCAGCTCCGGGACACTACACTACGAGCAGTACTTC. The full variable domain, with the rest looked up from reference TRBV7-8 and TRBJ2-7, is GAGVSQSPRYKVAKRGQDVALRCDPISGHVSLFWYQQALGQGPEFLTYFQNEAQLDKSGLPSDRFFAERPEGSVSTLKIQRTQQEDSAVYLCASSSGTLHYEQYFGPGTRLTVT.

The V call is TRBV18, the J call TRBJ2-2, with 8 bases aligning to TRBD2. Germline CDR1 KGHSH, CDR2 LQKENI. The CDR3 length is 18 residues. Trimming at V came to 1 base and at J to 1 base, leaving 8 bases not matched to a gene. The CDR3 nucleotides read TGTGCCAGCTCACCACGAAATAGCGGGGCCTTGAACACCGGGGAGCTGTTTTTT. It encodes CASSPRNSGALNTGELFF. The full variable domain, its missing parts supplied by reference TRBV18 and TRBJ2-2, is NAGVMQNPRHLVRRRGQEARLRCSPMKGHSHVYWYRQLPEEGLKFMVYLQKENIIDESGMPKERFSAEFPKEGPSILRIQQVVRGDSAAYFCASSPRNSGALNTGELFFGEGSRLTVL.

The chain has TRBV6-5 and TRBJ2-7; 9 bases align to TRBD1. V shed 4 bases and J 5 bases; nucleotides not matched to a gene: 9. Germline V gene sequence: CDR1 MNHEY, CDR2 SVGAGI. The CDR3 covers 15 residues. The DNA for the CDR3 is TGTGCCAGCAGTTTCAGGACAGGGGTGAGGAACGAGCAGTACTTC. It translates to CASSFRTGVRNEQYF.

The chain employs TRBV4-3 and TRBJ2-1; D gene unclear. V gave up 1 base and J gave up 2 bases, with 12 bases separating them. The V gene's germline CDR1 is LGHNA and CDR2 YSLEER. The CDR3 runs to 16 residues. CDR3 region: CASSQVEANPYNEQFF. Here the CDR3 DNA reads TGCGCCAGCAGCCAAGTTGAAGCCAACCCCTACAATGAGCAGTTCTTC.

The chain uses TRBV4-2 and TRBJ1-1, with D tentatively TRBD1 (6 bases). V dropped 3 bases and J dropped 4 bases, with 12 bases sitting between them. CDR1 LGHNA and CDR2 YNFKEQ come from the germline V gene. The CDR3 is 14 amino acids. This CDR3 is CASSHAGAGTEAFF. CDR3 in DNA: TGTGCCAGCAGCCATGCAGGGGCGGGCACTGAAGCTTTCTTT.

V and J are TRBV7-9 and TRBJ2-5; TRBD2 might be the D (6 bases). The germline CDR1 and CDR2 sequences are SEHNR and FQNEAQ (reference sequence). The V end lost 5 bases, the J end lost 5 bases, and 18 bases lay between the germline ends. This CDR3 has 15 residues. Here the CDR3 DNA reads TGTGCCAGCAGCAGGACGGAACTAGCCAAGGAGACCCAGTACTTC. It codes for CASSRTELAKETQYF.

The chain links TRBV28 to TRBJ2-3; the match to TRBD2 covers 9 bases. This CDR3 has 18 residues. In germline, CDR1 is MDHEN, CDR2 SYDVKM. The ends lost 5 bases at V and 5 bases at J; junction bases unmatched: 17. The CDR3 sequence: CASSPLGEIAGEEDTQYF. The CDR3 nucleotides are TGTGCCAGCAGTCCCCTAGGAGAGATAGCGGGAGAAGAAGATACGCAGTATTTT.